This T cell receptor (beta chain) was recovered during a study of blood T cell repertoires in COVID-19. Overall study: Specimens from acute and convalescent COVID-19 originated in the United States, Italy and Spain. Sources were T cells, B-cell-depleted T cells, or PBMCs; the material itself was cDNA or gDNA.

The germline V and J ends were trimmed by 6 bases and 1 base, with 13 bases remaining between them. The length of the CDR3 is 15 residues. Germline lookup yields CDR1 SGHDT and CDR2 YYEEEE. Per the original data handling: Amplification with reference gene primers provided the estimates of nucleated cell counts. Repertoires were generated with immunoSEQ multiplex PCR, while TCRdb's copy carries only in-frame clones and drops some. That table is the source of V, J and clone size, and D and trimming were worked out from the DNA. The repertoire includes a few hundred thousand clones, 65% to 85% of them detected once, and roughly 1.3% sits in the top ten.

The chain recombines TRBV5-6 with TRBJ2-2; weak D call: TRBD2 (5 bases). Material: peripheral blood. The clonotype originates from a woman between 50 and 59 years old with acute or convalescent COVID-19. The CDR3 loop reads CASTRVSGNTGELFF. The CDR3 nucleotides read TGTGCCAGCACGAGAGTCAGCGGGAACACCGGGGAGCTGTTTTTT.